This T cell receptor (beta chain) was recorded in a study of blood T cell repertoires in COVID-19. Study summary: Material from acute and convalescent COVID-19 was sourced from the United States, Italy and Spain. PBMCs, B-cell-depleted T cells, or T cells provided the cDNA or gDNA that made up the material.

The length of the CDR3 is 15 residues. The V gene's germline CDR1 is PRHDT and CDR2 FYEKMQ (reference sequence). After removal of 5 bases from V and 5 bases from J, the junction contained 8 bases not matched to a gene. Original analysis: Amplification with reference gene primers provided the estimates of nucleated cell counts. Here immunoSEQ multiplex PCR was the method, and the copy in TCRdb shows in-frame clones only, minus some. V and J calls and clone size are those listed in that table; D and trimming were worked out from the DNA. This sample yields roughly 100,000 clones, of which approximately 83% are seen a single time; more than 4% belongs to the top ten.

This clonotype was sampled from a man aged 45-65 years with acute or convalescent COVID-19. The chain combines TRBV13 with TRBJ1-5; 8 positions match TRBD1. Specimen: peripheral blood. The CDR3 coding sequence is TGTGCCAGCAGCCAAGGACAGGGAGCGTATCAGCCCCAGCATTTT. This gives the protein CASSQGQGAYQPQHF.